This entry describes one TCR beta chain. The PCR had 60 Vbeta and 13 Jbeta primers. Profiled with immunoSEQ multiplex PCR; TCRdb holds only in-frame clones, not every one. Of fewer than 120,000 clones in the sample, 80% to 85% are singletons; the top ten hold 2.5% to 3%. The data are from a study of cytomegalovirus exposure and HLA in healthy donors. Trimming shortened V by 0 bases and J by 6 bases, and 15 bases separated the two germline ends. This CDR3 region has 16 residues. CDR1 and CDR2 from the germline V gene are ENHRY and SYGVKD. V and J are TRBV10-3 and TRBJ1-5; D is perhaps TRBD1 (5 bases). The origin of this receptor is a woman aged 60 to 75 in good health and CMV-seropositive. The sample taken for sequencing was PBMCs. The CDR3 here is CAISESQGGGVQPQHF. CDR3 DNA: TGTGCCATCAGTGAGTCGCAGGGCGGGGGAGTTCAGCCCCAGCATTTT.